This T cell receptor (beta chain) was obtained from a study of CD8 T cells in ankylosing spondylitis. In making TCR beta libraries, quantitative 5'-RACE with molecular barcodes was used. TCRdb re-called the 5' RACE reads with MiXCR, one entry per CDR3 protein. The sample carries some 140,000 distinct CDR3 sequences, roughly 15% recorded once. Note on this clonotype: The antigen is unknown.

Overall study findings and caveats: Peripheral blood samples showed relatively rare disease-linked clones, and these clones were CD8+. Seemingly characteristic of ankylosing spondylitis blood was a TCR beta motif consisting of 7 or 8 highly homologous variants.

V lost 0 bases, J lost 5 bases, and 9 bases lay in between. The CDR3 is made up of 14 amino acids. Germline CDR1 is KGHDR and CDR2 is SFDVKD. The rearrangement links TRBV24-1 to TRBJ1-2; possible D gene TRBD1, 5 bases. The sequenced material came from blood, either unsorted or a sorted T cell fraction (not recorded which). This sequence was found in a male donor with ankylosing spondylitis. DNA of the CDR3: TGTGCCACCAGTGATTTGGACAGTTGGTATGGCTACACCTTC. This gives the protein CATSDLDSWYGYTF.